This TCR beta chain is from a study of blood T cell repertoires in COVID-19. Among Cohort 3 donors, those recovered had two negative PCRs, clearance, or symptom resolution. The CDR3 spans 13 residues. V shed 8 bases, J shed 3 bases, and the junction held 5 bases outside the gene matches. Germline V gene lookup returns CDR1 KGHSH and CDR2 LQKENI. Here immunoSEQ multiplex PCR was the method, and the copy in TCRdb shows in-frame clones only, minus some. The sample lists around 330,000 clones, roughly nine tenths occurring once. Sequenced material: PBMCs or T cells enriched from blood (not recorded which). The source is a man aged 60 to 75 who had recovered from COVID-19. This chain links TRBV18 with TRBJ1-2; 8 bases match TRBD1. CDR3 coding DNA: TGTGCCAGCACCCAACAGGGGGACTATGGCTACACCTTC. It specifies CASTQQGDYGYTF.